This T cell receptor beta chain is from a study of blood T cell repertoires in COVID-19. Study as a whole: PBMCs, B-cell-depleted T cells, or T cells were the source of the cDNA or gDNA that made up the material.

In the authors' methods: Amplified reference gene primers provided the basis for estimating nucleated cell counts. TCRdb keeps only in-frame clones here, not all; method: immunoSEQ multiplex PCR. V, J and clone size are taken as reported in that table, and D and trimming were inferred from the DNA itself. The sample lists around 94,000 clones; 80% to 95% were seen once. This sequence was found in a man between 18 and 29 years old with acute or convalescent COVID-19. The specimen was peripheral blood.

The CDR3 coding sequence is TGTGCCATCAGTGACCCACGGGGAGGAGAGAACACTGAAGCTTTCTTT. Translating gives CAISDPRGGENTEAFF. This chain joins TRBV10-3 and TRBJ1-1; no clear D gene. V was cut by 3 bases and J by 1 base, with 15 bases left in between. Germline-derived CDR1 and CDR2 are ENHRY and SYGVKD. This CDR3 comprises 16 residues.